This T cell receptor beta chain is from a study of shared clonotypes between healthy human individuals. General study findings and limits: Around 5.4% of naive CD4 clonotypes were common to a handful of donors.

The CDR3 has 15 amino acids. Trimming stripped 10 bases from V and 1 base from J, with 19 bases between. Germline values: CDR1 MNHNS, CDR2 SASEGT. On this clone: Antigen: not known.

It was across several immunoSEQ plates that each subset's genomic DNA was evenly split. Sorted-subset replicate PCR reactions contained approximately 190 ng DNA, corresponding to tens of thousands of T cell genomes. TCRdb's table, derived via immunoSEQ multiplex PCR, lists solely in-frame clones and lacks some. The sample records over a million clones, 70% to 80% being singletons. The V call is TRBV6-1, the J call TRBJ1-1; D is possibly TRBD1 (5 bases). This TCR came from a man younger than 35 in good health. Some clones in this sample may be carry-over from other donors' samples. Material: memory CD4+ T cells from PBMCs. Specified subset: CD45RA-negative fraction. This CDR3 is CATTPSDSRNTEAFF. The CDR3 DNA reads TGTGCCACCACCCCCTCCGACAGCAGGAACACTGAAGCTTTCTTT.